Listed below are T cell receptor beta chains from one sample, sequenced in a study of blood T cell repertoires in COVID-19. This table comes from immunoSEQ multiplex PCR, and its TCRdb copy is limited to in-frame clones, with some not included. The sample carries roughly 200,000 clones, roughly 88% recorded once. The sequenced sample consisted of PBMCs or T cells enriched from blood (not recorded which). Every receptor here comes from a woman in her twenties or thirties who had recovered from COVID-19. The CDR3 runs from the conserved cysteine through the conserved F or W.

J gene,CDR3 length,V gene,CDR3 protein
TRBJ1-1,14,TRBV30,CAWSVPGRKTEAFF
TRBJ1-1,12,TRBV29-1,CSGGQGNTEAFF
TRBJ1-1,12,TRBV13,CATGQANTEAFF
TRBJ1-6,14,TRBV7-2,CASSSDRGNSPLHF
TRBJ2-6,22,TRBV19,CASSIESHVWGRDSTGANVLTF
TRBJ1-6,14,TRBV19,CATRTGQGLAPLHF
TRBJ2-1,14,TRBV6-5,CASSRTSGISEQFF
TRBJ2-2,16,TRBV3-1/TRBV3-2,CASSQVHIAGSGELFF
TRBJ2-5,14,TRBV30,CAWTNGRARETQYF
TRBJ2-1,13,TRBV9,CASSTSPRNEQFF
TRBJ2-7,16,TRBV7-9,CASSPNRGSGSGEQYF
TRBJ2-7,13,TRBV6-5,CASSQGSSYEQYF
TRBJ1-1,15,TRBV11-3,CASSFFIRTGTEAFF
TRBJ1-2,15,TRBV30,CAWAPKDTGSYGYTF
TRBJ1-5,10,TRBV28,CAGDNQPQHF
TRBJ2-2,15,TRBV7-7,CASSLITGVNGELFF
TRBJ2-5,14,TRBV6-5,CASSYSKVEGAQYF
TRBJ2-3,13,TRBV6-5,CASSFPGGDTQYF
TRBJ2-2,14,TRBV21-1,CASSKHGGSGELFF
TRBJ2-1,11,TRBV12-3/TRBV12-4,CASSYAGEQFF
TRBJ2-1,14,TRBV18,CASSPTEGLGEQFF
TRBJ2-3,20,TRBV12-2,CASRLAPLAGGPLSTDTQYF
TRBJ2-7,19,TRBV29-1,CSVEDGAGTSGSGGYEQYF
TRBJ1-2,15,TRBV3-1/TRBV3-2,CASSQERQGGYGYTF
TRBJ1-1,15,TRBV5-1,CASSGGRGSDTEAFF